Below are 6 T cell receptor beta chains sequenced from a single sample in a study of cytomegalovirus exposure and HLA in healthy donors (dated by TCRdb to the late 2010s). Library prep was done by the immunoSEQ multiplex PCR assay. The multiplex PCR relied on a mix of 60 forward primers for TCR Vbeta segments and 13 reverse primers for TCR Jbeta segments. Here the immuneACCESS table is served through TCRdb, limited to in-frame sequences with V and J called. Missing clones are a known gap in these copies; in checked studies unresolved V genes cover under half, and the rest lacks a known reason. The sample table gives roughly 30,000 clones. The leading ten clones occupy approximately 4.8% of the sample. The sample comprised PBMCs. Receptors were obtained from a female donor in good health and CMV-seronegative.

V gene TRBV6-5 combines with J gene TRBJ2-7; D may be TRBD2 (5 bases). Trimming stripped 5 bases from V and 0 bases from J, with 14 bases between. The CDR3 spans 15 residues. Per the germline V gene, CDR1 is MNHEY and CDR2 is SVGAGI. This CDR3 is CASSPRTGSSYEQYF. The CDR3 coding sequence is TGTGCCAGCAGTCCCCGGACGGGGAGCTCCTACGAGCAGTACTTC.

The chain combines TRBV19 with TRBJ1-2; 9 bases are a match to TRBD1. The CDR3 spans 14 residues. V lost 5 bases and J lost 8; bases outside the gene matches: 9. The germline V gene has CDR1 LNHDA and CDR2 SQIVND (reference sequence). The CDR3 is CASSELQGAEGYTF. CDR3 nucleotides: TGTGCCAGTAGTGAGCTACAGGGGGCTGAGGGCTACACCTTC.

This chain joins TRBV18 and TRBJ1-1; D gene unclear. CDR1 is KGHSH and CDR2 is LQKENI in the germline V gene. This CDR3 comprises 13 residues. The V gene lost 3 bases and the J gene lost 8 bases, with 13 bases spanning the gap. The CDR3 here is CASSPSTSVEAFF. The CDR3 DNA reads TGTGCCAGCTCACCTAGCACAAGTGTCGAAGCTTTCTTT.

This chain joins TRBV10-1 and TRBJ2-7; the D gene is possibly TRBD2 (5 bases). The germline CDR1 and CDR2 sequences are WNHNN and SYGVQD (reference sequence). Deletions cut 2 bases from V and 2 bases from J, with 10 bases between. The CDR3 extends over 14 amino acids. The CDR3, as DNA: TGCGCCAGCAGTGAGGGAGGCAGCGCCTACGAGCAGTACTTC. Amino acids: CASSEGGSAYEQYF.

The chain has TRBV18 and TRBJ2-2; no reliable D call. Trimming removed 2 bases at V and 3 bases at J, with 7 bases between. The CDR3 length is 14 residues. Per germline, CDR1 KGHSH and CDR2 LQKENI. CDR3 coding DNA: TGTGCCAGCTCACCATCCATTGACACCGGGGAGCTGTTTTTT. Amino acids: CASSPSIDTGELFF. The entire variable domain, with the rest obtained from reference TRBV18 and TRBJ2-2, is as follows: NAGVMQNPRHLVRRRGQEARLRCSPMKGHSHVYWYRQLPEEGLKFMVYLQKENIIDESGMPKERFSAEFPKEGPSILRIQQVVRGDSAAYFCASSPSIDTGELFFGEGSRLTVL.

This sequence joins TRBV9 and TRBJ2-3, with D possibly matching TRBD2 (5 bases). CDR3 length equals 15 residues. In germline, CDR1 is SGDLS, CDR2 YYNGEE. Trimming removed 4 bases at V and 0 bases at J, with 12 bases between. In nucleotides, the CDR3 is TGTGCCAGCAGCTCTGTTTCGGGGAGCACAGATACGCAGTATTTT. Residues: CASSSVSGSTDTQYF.